A selection of T cell receptor beta chains follows, all from one sample in a study of blood T cell repertoires in COVID-19. Here immunoSEQ multiplex PCR was the method, and the copy in TCRdb shows in-frame clones only, minus some. The sample has almost 350,000 clones, around 90% seen once. Sample: peripheral blood. These TCRs come from a woman aged 60-75 years with COVID-19, enrolled during active disease. Both conserved end residues are trimmed from each CDR3.

j_call | v_call | cdr3_aa
TRBJ1-1 | TRBV3-1/TRBV3-2 | ASSQAGRAEAF
TRBJ1-2 | TRBV30 | AWSVLDTDYGYT
TRBJ2-7 | TRBV3-1/TRBV3-2 | ASSPSSGVDSYEQY
TRBJ1-1 | TRBV12-3/TRBV12-4 | ASSLLLSTEAF
TRBJ1-4 | TRBV5-1 | ASSRGPSGANEKLF
TRBJ1-5 | TRBV2 | ASSWRGENQPQH
TRBJ2-7 | TRBV28 | ASSPAGGRRYEQY
TRBJ1-2 | TRBV7-9 | ASSSGLLGGGYT
TRBJ1-6 | TRBV4-1 | ASSQGSGRSYNSPLH
TRBJ2-1 | TRBV5-1 | ASSLTSGEGYEQF
TRBJ1-6 | TRBV6-5 | ASSTGQGPLH
TRBJ1-1 | TRBV27 | ATQPLGGGNTEAF
TRBJ1-4 | TRBV30 | ASGATNEKLF
TRBJ2-7 | TRBV18 | ASSPTGNYEQY
TRBJ1-1 | TRBV5-5 | ASSFHGTGTEAF
TRBJ2-1 | TRBV2 | ASSEAQGNNEQF
TRBJ1-2 | TRBV5-1 | ASSADSLNYGYT
TRBJ1-6 | TRBV28 | ASSFRWNSPLH